Described below is a single T cell receptor beta chain sequence and its context. Germline CDR1 and CDR2: SGHTA and FQGNSA. V shed 5 bases and J shed 1 base, with 5 bases lying between them. The length of the CDR3 is 12 residues. Extraction and reverse transcription of RNA yielded cDNA as the sequencing template. Generated by immunoSEQ multiplex PCR, the TCRdb table keeps only in-frame clones and is missing some. The data hold roughly 180,000 clones, with around 56% observed a single time. This specimen belongs to a study of CD8+ T cells in alopecia areata. This sample's treatment: oral pan-JAK inhibitor, 5-10 mg twice daily. PBMCs, the starting material, were the source of sorted CD4+ and CD8+ T cells.

This clonotype originated in a human donor with alopecia areata. The sample consisted of CD4+ T cells sorted from blood, taken at week 4, from a patient treated with tofacitinib. The genes are TRBV7-2 and TRBJ2-5, with no clear D. CDR3 residues: CASSPRQETQYF. The DNA for the CDR3 is TGTGCCAGCAGCCCCCGCCAAGAGACCCAGTACTTC.